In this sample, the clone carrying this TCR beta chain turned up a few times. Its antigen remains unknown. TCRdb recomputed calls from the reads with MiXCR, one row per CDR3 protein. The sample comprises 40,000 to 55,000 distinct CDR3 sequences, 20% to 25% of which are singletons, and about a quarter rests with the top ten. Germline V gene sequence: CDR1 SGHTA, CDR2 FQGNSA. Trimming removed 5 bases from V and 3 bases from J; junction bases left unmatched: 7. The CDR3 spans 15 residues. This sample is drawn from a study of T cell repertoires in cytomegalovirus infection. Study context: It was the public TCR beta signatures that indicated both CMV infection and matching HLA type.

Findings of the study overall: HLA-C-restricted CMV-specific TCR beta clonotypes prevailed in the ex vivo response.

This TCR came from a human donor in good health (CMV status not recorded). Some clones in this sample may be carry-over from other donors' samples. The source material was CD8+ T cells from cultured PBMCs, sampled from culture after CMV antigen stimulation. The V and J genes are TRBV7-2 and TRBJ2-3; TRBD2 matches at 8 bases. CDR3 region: CASSTRGGVTDTQYF. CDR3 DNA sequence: TGTGCCAGCAGCACCCGGGGGGGGGTTACAGATACGCAGTATTTT. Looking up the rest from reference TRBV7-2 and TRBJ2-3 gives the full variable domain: GAGVSQSPSNKVTEKGKDVELRCDPISGHTALYWYRQSLGQGLEFLIYFQGNSAPDKSGLPSDRFSAERTGGSVSTLTIQRTQQEDSAVYLCASSTRGGVTDTQYFGPGTRLTVL.